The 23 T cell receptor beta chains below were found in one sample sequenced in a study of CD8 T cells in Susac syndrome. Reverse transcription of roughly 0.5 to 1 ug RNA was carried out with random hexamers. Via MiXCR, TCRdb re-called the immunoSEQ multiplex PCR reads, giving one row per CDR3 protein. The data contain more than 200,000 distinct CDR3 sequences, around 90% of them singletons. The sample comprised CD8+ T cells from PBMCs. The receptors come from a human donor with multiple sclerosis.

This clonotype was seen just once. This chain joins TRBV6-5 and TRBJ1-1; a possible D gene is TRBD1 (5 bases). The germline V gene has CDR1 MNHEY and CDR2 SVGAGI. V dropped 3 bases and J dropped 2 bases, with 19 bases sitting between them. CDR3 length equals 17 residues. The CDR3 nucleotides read TGTGCCAGCAGTTATGCCAAGGGGTATCTGGAAAACACTGAAGCTTTCTTT. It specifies CASSYAKGYLENTEAFF.

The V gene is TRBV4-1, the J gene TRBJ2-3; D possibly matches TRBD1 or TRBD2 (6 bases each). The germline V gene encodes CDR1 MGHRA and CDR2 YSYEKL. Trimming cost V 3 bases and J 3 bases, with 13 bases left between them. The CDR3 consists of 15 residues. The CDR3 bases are TGCGCCAGCAGCCAGGATCCGGGGGCGACAGATACGCAGTATTTT. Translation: CASSQDPGATDTQYF.

The DNA for the CDR3 is TGCGCCAGCAGCCCGACTAGCGGGAGCGAGGATGAGCAGTTCTTC. It codes for CASSPTSGSEDEQFF. The V and J genes are TRBV4-1 and TRBJ2-1, with TRBD2 matching 12 bases. The CDR3 length is 15 residues. Germline V CDR1 and CDR2: MGHRA, YSYEKL. Unmatched junction bases numbered 6, after V lost 4 bases and J lost 8 bases.

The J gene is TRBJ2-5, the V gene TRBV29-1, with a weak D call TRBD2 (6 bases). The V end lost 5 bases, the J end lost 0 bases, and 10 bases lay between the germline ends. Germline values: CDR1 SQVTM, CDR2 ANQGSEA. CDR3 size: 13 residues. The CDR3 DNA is TGCAGCGTTCTCGGAGGGGACCAAGAGACCCAGTACTTC. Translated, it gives CSVLGGDQETQYF.

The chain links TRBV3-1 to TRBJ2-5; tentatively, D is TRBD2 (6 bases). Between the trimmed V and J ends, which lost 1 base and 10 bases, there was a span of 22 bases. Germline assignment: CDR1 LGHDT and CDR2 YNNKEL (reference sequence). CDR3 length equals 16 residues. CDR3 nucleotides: TGTGCCAGCAGCCAAGCCCTGGAGGGGACCGCTGAAGACCAGTACTTC. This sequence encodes CASSQALEGTAEDQYF.

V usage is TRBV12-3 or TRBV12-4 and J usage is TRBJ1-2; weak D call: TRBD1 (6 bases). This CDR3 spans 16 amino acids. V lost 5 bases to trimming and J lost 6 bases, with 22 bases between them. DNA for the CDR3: TGTGCCAGCAGTCCCCGGTCGGACAGCACGTCCAATGGCTACACCTTC. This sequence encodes CASSPRSDSTSNGYTF.

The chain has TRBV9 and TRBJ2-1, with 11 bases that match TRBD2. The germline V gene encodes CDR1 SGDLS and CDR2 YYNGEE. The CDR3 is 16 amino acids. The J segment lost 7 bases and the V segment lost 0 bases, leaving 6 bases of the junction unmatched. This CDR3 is CASSVDGSGRGNEQFF. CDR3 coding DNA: TGTGCCAGCAGCGTAGACGGTAGCGGGAGGGGGAATGAGCAGTTCTTC.

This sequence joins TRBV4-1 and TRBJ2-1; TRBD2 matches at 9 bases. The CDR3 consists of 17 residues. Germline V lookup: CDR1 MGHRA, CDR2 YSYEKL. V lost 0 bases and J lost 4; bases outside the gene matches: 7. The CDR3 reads CASSQDLAGLGYNEQFF. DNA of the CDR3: TGCGCCAGCAGCCAAGATCTAGCGGGATTGGGTTACAATGAGCAGTTCTTC.

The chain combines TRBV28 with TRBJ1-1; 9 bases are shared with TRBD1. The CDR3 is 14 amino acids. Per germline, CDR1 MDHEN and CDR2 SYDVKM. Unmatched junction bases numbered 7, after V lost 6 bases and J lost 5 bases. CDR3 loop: CASSNRDRVTEAFF. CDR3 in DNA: TGTGCCAGCAGCAACCGGGACAGGGTAACTGAAGCTTTCTTT.

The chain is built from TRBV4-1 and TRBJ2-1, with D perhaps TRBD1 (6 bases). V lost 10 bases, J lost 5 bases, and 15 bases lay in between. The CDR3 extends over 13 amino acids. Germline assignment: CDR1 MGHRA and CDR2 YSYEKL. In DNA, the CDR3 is TGCGCCACCGGGACACGAGGTGACAATGAGCAGTTCTTC. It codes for CATGTRGDNEQFF.

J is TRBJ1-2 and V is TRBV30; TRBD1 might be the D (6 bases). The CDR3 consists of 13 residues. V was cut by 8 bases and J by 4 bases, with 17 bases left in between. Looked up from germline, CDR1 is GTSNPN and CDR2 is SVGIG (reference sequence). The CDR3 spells CASTQGRGYGYTF. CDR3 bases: TGTGCCAGCACACAGGGAAGAGGCTATGGCTACACCTTC.

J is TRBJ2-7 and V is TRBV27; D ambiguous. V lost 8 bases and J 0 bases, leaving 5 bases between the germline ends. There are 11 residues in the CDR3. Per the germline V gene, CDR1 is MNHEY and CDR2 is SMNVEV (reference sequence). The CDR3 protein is CASPNSYEQYF. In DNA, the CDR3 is TGTGCCAGCCCCAACTCCTACGAGCAGTACTTC.

The CDR3 loop is CSVGGSLTGATQYF. Written as DNA, the CDR3 is TGCAGCGTTGGTGGGTCCTTGACAGGGGCCACGCAGTACTTC. This chain uses TRBV29-1 with TRBJ2-7; the match to TRBD1 covers 8 bases. Per germline, CDR1 SQVTM and CDR2 ANQGSEA. V lost 4 bases to trimming and J lost 9 bases; unmatched junction nucleotides: 14. The CDR3 has 14 amino acids.

CDR3: CASSPGRPPLHF. The CDR3 nucleotides read TGTGCCAGCAGCCCCGGGAGGCCACCCCTCCACTTT. The chain couples TRBV7-9 to TRBJ1-6, with D unclear. V lost 5 bases and J 11 bases, leaving 10 bases between the germline ends. The CDR3 has 12 residues. Per germline, CDR1 SEHNR and CDR2 FQNEAQ (reference sequence).

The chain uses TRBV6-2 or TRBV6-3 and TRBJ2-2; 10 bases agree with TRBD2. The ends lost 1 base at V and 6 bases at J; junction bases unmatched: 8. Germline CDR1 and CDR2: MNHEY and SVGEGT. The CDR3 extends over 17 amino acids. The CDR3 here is CASSYWLAGGSPGELFF. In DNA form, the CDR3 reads TGTGCCAGCAGTTACTGGTTAGCGGGGGGCTCCCCCGGGGAGCTGTTTTTT.

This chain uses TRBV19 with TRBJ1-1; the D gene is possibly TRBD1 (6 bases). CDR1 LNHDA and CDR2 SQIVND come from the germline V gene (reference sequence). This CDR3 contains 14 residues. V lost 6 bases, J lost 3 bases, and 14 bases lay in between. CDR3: CASRWGGRDTEAFF. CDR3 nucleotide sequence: TGTGCCAGTAGGTGGGGGGGCCGAGACACTGAAGCTTTCTTT.

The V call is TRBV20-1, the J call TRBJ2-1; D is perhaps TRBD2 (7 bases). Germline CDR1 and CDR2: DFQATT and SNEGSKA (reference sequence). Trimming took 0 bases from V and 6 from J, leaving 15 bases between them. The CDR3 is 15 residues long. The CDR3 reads CSARDRGAPVNEQFF. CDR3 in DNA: TGCAGTGCTAGAGATCGGGGGGCTCCAGTCAATGAGCAGTTCTTC.

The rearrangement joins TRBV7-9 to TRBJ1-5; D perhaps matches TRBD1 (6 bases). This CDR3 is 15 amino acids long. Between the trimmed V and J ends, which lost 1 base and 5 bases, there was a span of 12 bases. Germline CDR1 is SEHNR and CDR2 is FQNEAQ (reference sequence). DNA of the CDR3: TGTGCCAGCAGCTTAGGGGGGGCTGGAGATCAGCCCCAGCATTTT. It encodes CASSLGGAGDQPQHF.

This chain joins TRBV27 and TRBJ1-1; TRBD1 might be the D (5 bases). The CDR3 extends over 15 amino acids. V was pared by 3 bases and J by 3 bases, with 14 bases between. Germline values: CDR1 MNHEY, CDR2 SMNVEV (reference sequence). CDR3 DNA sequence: TGTGCCAGCAGTTTTGCGGGGGATTTTTACACTGAAGCTTTCTTT. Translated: CASSFAGDFYTEAFF.

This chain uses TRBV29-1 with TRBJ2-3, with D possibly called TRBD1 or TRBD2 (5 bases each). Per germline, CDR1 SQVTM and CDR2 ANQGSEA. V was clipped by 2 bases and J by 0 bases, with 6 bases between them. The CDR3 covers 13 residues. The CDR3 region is CSVERDSTDTQYF. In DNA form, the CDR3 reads TGCAGCGTTGAACGGGACAGCACAGATACGCAGTATTTT.

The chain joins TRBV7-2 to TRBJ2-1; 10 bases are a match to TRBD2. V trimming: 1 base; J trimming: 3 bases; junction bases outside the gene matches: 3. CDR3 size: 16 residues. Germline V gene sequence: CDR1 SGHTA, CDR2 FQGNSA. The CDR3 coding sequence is TGTGCCAGCAGCTTAGTGTGGACTAGCGGCTACAATGAGCAGTTCTTC. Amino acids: CASSLVWTSGYNEQFF.

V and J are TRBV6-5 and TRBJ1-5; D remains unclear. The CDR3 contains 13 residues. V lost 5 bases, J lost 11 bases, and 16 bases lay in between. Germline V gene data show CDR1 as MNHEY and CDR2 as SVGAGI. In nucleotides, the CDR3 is TGTGCCAGCAGTAACGGGATCTCAGGAACCCAGCATTTT. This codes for CASSNGISGTQHF.

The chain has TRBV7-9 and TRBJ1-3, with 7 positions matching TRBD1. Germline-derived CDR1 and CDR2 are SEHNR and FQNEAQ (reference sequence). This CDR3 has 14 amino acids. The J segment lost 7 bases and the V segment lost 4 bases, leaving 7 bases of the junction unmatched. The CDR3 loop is CASSSGTEGNTIYF. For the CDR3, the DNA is TGTGCCAGCAGCTCCGGGACAGAAGGGAACACCATATATTTT.